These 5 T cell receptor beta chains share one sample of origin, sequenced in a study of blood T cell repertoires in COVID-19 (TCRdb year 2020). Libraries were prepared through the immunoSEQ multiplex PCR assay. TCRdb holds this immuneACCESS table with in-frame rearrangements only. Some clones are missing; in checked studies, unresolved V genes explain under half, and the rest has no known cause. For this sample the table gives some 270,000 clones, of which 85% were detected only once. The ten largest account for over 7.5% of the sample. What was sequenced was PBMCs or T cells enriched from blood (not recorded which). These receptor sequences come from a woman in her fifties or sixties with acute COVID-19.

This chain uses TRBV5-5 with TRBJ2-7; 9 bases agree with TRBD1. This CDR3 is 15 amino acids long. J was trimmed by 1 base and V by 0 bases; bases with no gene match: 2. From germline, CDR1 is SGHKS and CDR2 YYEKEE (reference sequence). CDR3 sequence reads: CASSLAGTGSYEQYF. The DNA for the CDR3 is TGTGCCAGCAGCTTGGCCGGGACAGGGTCCTACGAGCAGTACTTC.

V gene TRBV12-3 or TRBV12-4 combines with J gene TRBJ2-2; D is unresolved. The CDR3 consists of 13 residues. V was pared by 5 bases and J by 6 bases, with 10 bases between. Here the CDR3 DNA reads TGTGCCAGCAGTCCCTCTCAGGCCGGGGAGCTGTTTTTT. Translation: CASSPSQAGELFF.

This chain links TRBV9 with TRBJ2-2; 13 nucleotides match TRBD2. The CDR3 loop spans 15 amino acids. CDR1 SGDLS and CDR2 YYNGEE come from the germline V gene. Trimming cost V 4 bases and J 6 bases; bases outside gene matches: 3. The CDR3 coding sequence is TGTGCCAGCAGCCCGGGACTAGCGGGGTCCGGGGAGCTGTTTTTT. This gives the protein CASSPGLAGSGELFF.

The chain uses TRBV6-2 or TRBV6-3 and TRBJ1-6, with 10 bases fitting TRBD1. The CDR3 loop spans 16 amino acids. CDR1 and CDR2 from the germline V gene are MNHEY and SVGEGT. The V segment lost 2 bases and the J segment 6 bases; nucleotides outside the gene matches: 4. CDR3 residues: CASSYPRDRGNSPLHF. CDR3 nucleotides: TGTGCCAGCAGTTACCCCCGGGACAGGGGTAATTCACCCCTCCACTTT.

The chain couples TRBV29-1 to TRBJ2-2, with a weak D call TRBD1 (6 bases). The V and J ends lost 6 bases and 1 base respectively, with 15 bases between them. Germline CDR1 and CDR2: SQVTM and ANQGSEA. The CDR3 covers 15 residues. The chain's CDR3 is CSVGPWDKNTGELFF. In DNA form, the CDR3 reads TGCAGCGTGGGTCCTTGGGACAAGAACACCGGGGAGCTGTTTTTT.